The sequence of this T cell receptor beta chain was determined in a study of CD8 T cells in Susac syndrome (dated by TCRdb to about 2019). The study in broad terms: Of the Susac syndrome patients who were sequenced, about 6 had clinically active disease and about 8 were in clinical remission. Repertoire sequencing was used to test whether CD8+ T cell activation and differentiation in Susac syndrome was antigen driven. At blood withdrawal, Susac syndrome patients were either therapy-naive, taking corticosteroids (in some cases with IVIg as well), or taking IVIg alone. The study at large found these results: The number of individuals in the TCR sequencing and HLA analysis was recognized as being relatively small. In patients with Susac syndrome, the CD4+ T cell repertoire showed no detectable clonal expansion.

RNA was extracted with the RNeasy kit and roughly 0.45 to 1 ug was reverse transcribed using random hexamers. The immunoSEQ multiplex PCR assay, covering 54 Vbeta and 13 Jbeta segments, was used to amplify TCR beta CDR3 regions. To correct PCR amplification bias, a synthetic template baseline was used for both primer optimization and computational correction. The paper's data handling went like this. Reads were annotated to V, D and J genes per IMGT and analyzed with immunoSEQ Analyzer, keeping only productive sequences. To calculate clonality, Shannon entropy was normalized by log2 of the number of productive unique sequences and then subtracted from one. For each patient and control, public and private clones were evaluated among the 100 most prevalent clones. Susac-specific clones were defined as absent from healthy and MS cohorts, over a thousand published viral clones and other ImmuneACCESS disease sequences. TCRdb trimmed public reads at Q25 via fastp, called clones via MiXCR and kept in-frame beta chains. When rows share a CDR3 protein, they turn into one entry using the most common DNA and genes. These V and J calls rely on TCRdb rather than the paper's analysis. Across this sample there are hundreds of thousands of distinct CDR3 sequences, with less than 96% seen only once. The ten biggest clones cover about 0.1% of the sample.

High-throughput TCR beta sequencing profiled peripheral blood CD8+ and CD4+ T cells from healthy donors, Susac syndrome patients and multiple sclerosis patients. Susac syndrome patients met recently defined diagnostic criteria for definite or probable disease. CD8+ TEMRA cells were enriched by FACS, while bulk CD8+ and CD4+ T cells were purified by magnetic negative isolation. Blood was collected in EDTA tubes and processed within 24 hours, with PBMCs isolated through density gradient centrifugation. PBMCs intended for TCR sequencing were frozen in liquid nitrogen and were later thawed in a 37 degrees C water bath. Purity of sorted or isolated CD4+, CD8+ and CD8+ TEMRA cells was at least 90%. In the case of this clonotype: What antigen it recognizes has not been identified. No base-level quality is on record; no much larger clone is a single base apart.

Sequenced: CD4+ T cells from PBMCs. The clonotype comes from a human donor with Susac syndrome.

The DNA reads as follows: TGTGCCAGCCGCACCGATGCTGGGAGCTCCTACGAGCAGTACTTC. Translated, this is CASRTDAGSSYEQYF. The V gene is TRBV25-1 and the J gene is TRBJ2-7, with a tentative D gene TRBD2 over 5 matching bases. For CDR1 and CDR2, the germline V gene lists MGHDK and SYGVNS. The CDR3 runs 15 amino acids, cysteine and phenylalanine included. The only DNA kept is the CDR3, 45 bases in frame from the first base. V is shortened by 8 bases, J by 0 bases, and the region joining them spans 17 bases.